Shown below are 30 T cell receptor beta chains from a single sample sequenced in a study of blood T cell repertoires in COVID-19. Assay used: immunoSEQ multiplex PCR; TCRdb lists only in-frame clones, some missing. The table includes some 400,000 clones, 90% detected once. The specimen was peripheral blood. Receptor source: a man younger than 35 with active or convalescent COVID-19.

V and J are TRBV5-6 and TRBJ2-7; 9 nucleotides agree with TRBD1. Looked up from germline, CDR1 is SGHDT and CDR2 is YYEEEE. Trimming at V came to 2 bases and at J to 5 bases, leaving 5 bases not matched to a gene. This CDR3 is built from 14 residues. CDR3 bases: TGTGCCAGCAGCTTAGGGGACAGGGACCACGAGCAGTACTTC. Residues: CASSLGDRDHEQYF.

This clone has a single count. The rearrangement uses TRBV3-1 (or the pseudogene TRBV3-2) and TRBJ2-7, with TRBD2 matching over 14 bases. The CDR3 loop spans 16 amino acids. The V gene's germline CDR1 is LGHDT and CDR2 YNNKEL (reference sequence). The V and J ends lost 4 bases and 5 bases, in that order; junction bases with no gene match: 7. The CDR3 nucleotides read TGTGCCAGCAGCCCGGGACTAGCGGGGGTTAGAAACGAGCAGTACTTC. Its protein product is CASSPGLAGVRNEQYF.

The rearrangement joins TRBV5-1 to TRBJ2-1; 13 positions agree with TRBD2. Germline V CDR1 and CDR2: SGHRS, YFSETQ. The J segment lost 8 bases and the V segment lost 3 bases, leaving 5 bases of the junction unmatched. The CDR3 sequence is 15 residues long. The CDR3 DNA is TGCGCCAGCAGCTACACTAGCGGGAGGGATTATGAGCAGTTCTTC. Encoded protein: CASSYTSGRDYEQFF.

The genes are TRBV7-9 and TRBJ1-2, with TRBD1 identical over 7 bases. The ends lost 0 bases at V and 2 bases at J; junction bases unmatched: 3. The V gene's germline CDR1 is SEHNR and CDR2 FQNEAQ (reference sequence). The CDR3 runs to 15 residues. CDR3 region: CASSLADRENYGYTF. In DNA form, the CDR3 reads TGTGCCAGCAGCTTAGCAGACAGGGAGAACTATGGCTACACCTTC.

J is TRBJ1-1 and V is TRBV5-1; perhaps TRBD1 as D (6 bases). The V gene's germline CDR1 is SGHRS and CDR2 YFSETQ. Trimming stripped 5 bases from V and 4 bases from J, with 9 bases between. CDR3 length: 12 amino acids. In DNA, the CDR3 is TGCGCCAGCAGTTTACAGGGCACTGAAGCTTTCTTT. Translation gives CASSLQGTEAFF.

The rearrangement joins TRBV6-6 to TRBJ2-1; 9 bases are a match to TRBD1. The V and J ends lost 4 bases and 3 bases, in that order; junction bases with no gene match: 4. Germline V lookup: CDR1 MNHNY, CDR2 SVGAGI (reference sequence). This CDR3 has 15 amino acids. The DNA for the CDR3 is TGTGCCAGCAGTTTGGACAGGGGTCTCTACAATGAGCAGTTCTTC. Its protein is CASSLDRGLYNEQFF.

This clone was observed a handful of times. This chain joins TRBV3-1 (or the pseudogene TRBV3-2) and TRBJ1-3; D is uncertain. This CDR3 is built from 15 residues. V was pared by 2 bases and J by 2 bases, with 10 bases between. Germline V gives CDR1 LGHDT, CDR2 YNNKEL (reference sequence). The CDR3, as DNA: TGTGCCAGCAGCCAAACTATCTCAGCTGGAAACACCATATATTTT. Translated, it gives CASSQTISAGNTIYF.

The chain couples TRBV7-9 to TRBJ1-2; TRBD1 agrees at 7 bases. Germline CDR1 is SEHNR and CDR2 is FQNEAQ (reference sequence). Trimming removed 5 bases from V and 4 bases from J; junction bases left unmatched: 7. This CDR3 has 14 residues. CDR3 coding DNA: TGTGCCAGCAGCCCCGGGACAGCTAGCTATGGCTACACCTTC. Its translation is CASSPGTASYGYTF. Complete variable domain (other parts from reference TRBV7-9 and TRBJ1-2): DTGVSQNPRHKITKRGQNVTFRCDPISEHNRLYWYRQTLGQGPEFLTYFQNEAQLEKSRLLSDRFSAERPKGSFSTLEIQRTEQGDSAMYLCASSPGTASYGYTFGSGTRLTVV.

The V gene is TRBV30, the J gene TRBJ1-5, with unresolved D. V was pared by 3 bases and J by 1 base, with 7 bases between. CDR1 is GTSNPN and CDR2 is SVGIG in the germline V gene (reference sequence). The CDR3 is made up of 13 amino acids. The CDR3, as DNA: TGTGCCTGGAGCGTCGGGAGCAATCAGCCCCAGCATTTT. Its translation is CAWSVGSNQPQHF.

The chain joins TRBV29-1 to TRBJ2-1; D is possibly TRBD2 (6 bases). The CDR3 covers 11 residues. Germline CDR1 reads SQVTM; CDR2 reads ANQGSEA. The DNA for the CDR3 is TGCAGTTACAGCCGGGGGAATGAGCAGTTCTTC. Protein product: CSYSRGNEQFF.

The chain carries TRBV6-2 or TRBV6-3 and TRBJ2-3; 7 positions match TRBD2. This CDR3 comprises 16 residues. V was clipped by 5 bases and J by 2 bases; unmatched bases: 10. In germline, CDR1 is MNHEY, CDR2 SVGEGT. The CDR3: CASSLPLAEYTDTQYF. CDR3 sequence (DNA): TGTGCCAGCAGTCTACCCCTAGCGGAGTACACAGATACGCAGTATTTT.

This sequence joins TRBV21-1 and TRBJ1-1; TRBD1 was called by the table and not checked on the DNA. TRBV21-1 is classified as a pseudogene. The length of the CDR3 is 12 residues. This chain's CDR3 is CASIPGYAEAFF. CDR3 DNA: TGTGCCAGCATCCCAGGGTACGCTGAAGCTTTCTTT.

The chain joins TRBV7-3 to TRBJ2-7; tentatively, D is TRBD1 (6 bases). The V end was cut by 5 bases, the J end by 0 bases, with 14 bases between. Looked up from germline, CDR1 is SGHTA and CDR2 is FQGTGA. The CDR3 consists of 15 residues. The CDR3 DNA reads TGTGCCAGCAGCGCAGGGGCAGGGAGCTCCTACGAGCAGTACTTC. Translated, it gives CASSAGAGSSYEQYF.

The chain links TRBV28 to TRBJ2-2; possibly TRBD2 for D (6 bases). Trimming took off 7 bases at V and 4 bases at J, with 19 bases between the two ends. This CDR3 spans 16 amino acids. Germline V gene lookup returns CDR1 MDHEN and CDR2 SYDVKM. In DNA form, the CDR3 reads TGTGCCAGCACCCGCGGGGACTCCATAACCACCGGGGAGCTGTTTTTT. Translating it yields CASTRGDSITTGELFF.

The chain employs TRBV7-6 and TRBJ2-2; 9 nucleotides agree with TRBD1. Trimming cost V 2 bases and J 6 bases; bases outside gene matches: 10. The CDR3 totals 17 residues. Germline assignment: CDR1 SGHVS and CDR2 FNYEAQ. CDR3 sequence reads: CASSLHRGQGFSGELFF. The CDR3 DNA reads TGTGCCAGCAGCTTACATCGGGGACAGGGTTTCTCCGGGGAGCTGTTTTTT. Complete variable domain (other parts from reference TRBV7-6 and TRBJ2-2): GAGVSQSPRYKVTKRGQDVALRCDPISGHVSLYWYRQALGQGPEFLTYFNYEAQQDKSGLPNDRFSAERPEGSISTLTIQRTEQRDSAMYRCASSLHRGQGFSGELFFGEGSRLTVL.

V usage is TRBV24-1 and J usage is TRBJ1-2; 11 bases line up with TRBD1. This CDR3 is 14 amino acids long. The germline gives CDR1 KGHDR, CDR2 SFDVKD. The trim removed 5 bases at V and 4 bases at J, leaving 2 bases unmatched. The CDR3 DNA follows: TGTGCCACCAGTGGGACAGGGGGCGTCTATGGCTACACCTTC. It encodes CATSGTGGVYGYTF.

CDR3 amino acids: CASSRDRPYGYTF. Here the CDR3 DNA reads TGTGCCAGCAGCCGGGACAGACCCTATGGCTACACCTTC. The chain uses TRBV5-6 and TRBJ1-2; 7 bases are a match to TRBD1. This CDR3 has 13 residues. V lost 4 bases, J lost 4 bases, and 4 bases stayed unmatched. The V gene's germline CDR1 is SGHDT and CDR2 YYEEEE.

The chain recombines TRBV3-1 (or the pseudogene TRBV3-2) with TRBJ1-1; D unresolved. Deletions cut 0 bases from V and 11 bases from J, with 7 bases between. The CDR3 loop spans 11 amino acids. Germline loops: CDR1 LGHDT, CDR2 YNNKEL (reference sequence). The CDR3 here is CASSQESVAFF. CDR3 nucleotide sequence: TGTGCCAGCAGCCAAGAGTCTGTTGCTTTCTTT.

There are a few counts of this clone. The V gene is TRBV7-2, the J gene TRBJ2-7; 8 nucleotides align to TRBD2. The trim removed 1 base at V and 6 bases at J, leaving 8 bases unmatched. This CDR3 has 15 amino acids. Germline values: CDR1 SGHTA, CDR2 FQGNSA. CDR3 residues: CASSLDGAGVPEQYF. The DNA for the CDR3 is TGTGCCAGCAGCTTAGATGGAGCGGGAGTCCCCGAGCAGTACTTC.

The chain recombines TRBV7-3 with TRBJ2-2, with D perhaps TRBD2 (6 bases). From germline, CDR1 is SGHTA and CDR2 FQGTGA. CDR3 length: 15 amino acids. V lost 5 bases and J lost 5, with 15 bases in between. CDR3 protein: CASSPLGGFTGELFF. The CDR3 DNA follows: TGTGCCAGCAGCCCGCTCGGGGGTTTTACCGGGGAGCTGTTTTTT.

This chain connects TRBV19 to TRBJ1-4; 7 bases map to TRBD1. Germline V gene lookup returns CDR1 LNHDA and CDR2 SQIVND (reference sequence). There are 15 residues in the CDR3. Losses at the gene ends were 1 base for V and 8 bases for J; bases not matched to a gene: 7. CDR3 in DNA: TGTGCCAGTAGTATAGGTGGCAGGGGGGACGAAAAACTGTTTTTT. Translation: CASSIGGRGDEKLFF.

V gene TRBV19 combines with J gene TRBJ2-1; the match to TRBD2 covers 7 bases. The J segment lost 4 bases and the V segment lost 7 bases, leaving 7 bases of the junction unmatched. The CDR3 runs to 14 residues. Germline CDR1 is LNHDA and CDR2 is SQIVND (reference sequence). The CDR3 sequence: CASTSLGGYNEQFF. The CDR3 bases are TGTGCCAGTACCTCTCTGGGAGGGTACAATGAGCAGTTCTTC. Supplemented by reference TRBV19 and TRBJ2-1, the full variable domain reads DGGITQSPKYLFRKEGQNVTLSCEQNLNHDAMYWYRQDPGQGLRLIYYSQIVNDFQKGDIAEGYSVSREKKESFPLTVTSAQKNPTAFYLCASTSLGGYNEQFFGPGTRLTVL.

The rearrangement uses TRBV2 and TRBJ2-3; 9 positions agree with TRBD2. The CDR3 is 17 amino acids. The J segment lost 0 bases and the V segment lost 2 bases, leaving 6 bases of the junction unmatched. The V gene's germline CDR1 is SNHLY and CDR2 FYNNEI. CDR3 nucleotides: TGTGCCAGCAGTGAAAGGCTAGCGGGGACTAGCACAGATACGCAGTATTTT. This sequence encodes CASSERLAGTSTDTQYF. The variable domain in full, completed from reference TRBV2 and TRBJ2-3, reads EPEVTQTPSHQVTQMGQEVILRCVPISNHLYFYWYRQILGQKVEFLVSFYNNEISEKSEIFDDQFSVERPDGSNFTLKIRSTKLEDSAMYFCASSERLAGTSTDTQYFGPGTRLTVL.

The chain carries TRBV6-5 and TRBJ2-7; D perhaps matches TRBD2 (6 bases). Trimming took off 0 bases at V and 4 bases at J, with 13 bases between the two ends. CDR3 length equals 15 residues. Germline loops: CDR1 MNHEY, CDR2 SVGAGI. CDR3 sequence reads: CASSYSSGLKYEQYF. CDR3 sequence (DNA): TGTGCCAGCAGTTACTCATCGGGACTGAAATACGAGCAGTACTTC.

The V and J genes are TRBV9 and TRBJ2-1, with D tentatively TRBD2 (7 bases). The CDR3 has 15 residues. Germline values: CDR1 SGDLS, CDR2 YYNGEE. V dropped 4 bases and J dropped 4 bases, with 15 bases sitting between them. DNA of the CDR3: TGTGCCAGCAGCTCTGGGGGGGGCAAGTACAATGAGCAGTTCTTC. Protein product: CASSSGGGKYNEQFF. The entire variable domain, with the rest obtained from reference TRBV9 and TRBJ2-1, is as follows: DSGVTQTPKHLITATGQRVTLRCSPRSGDLSVYWYQQSLDQGLQFLIQYYNGEERAKGNILERFSAQQFPDLHSELNLSSLELGDSALYFCASSSGGGKYNEQFFGPGTRLTVL.

The rearrangement links TRBV7-9 to TRBJ1-6; unclear D gene. CDR3 length: 16 residues. Between the trimmed V and J ends, which lost 6 bases and 0 bases, there was a span of 12 bases. Germline values: CDR1 SEHNR, CDR2 FQNEAQ (reference sequence). The CDR3 DNA is TGTGCCAGCAGGCACGGCGGGAGCTCCTATAATTCACCCCTCCACTTT. Residues: CASRHGGSSYNSPLHF.

This clone was seen just once. The chain joins TRBV25-1 to TRBJ1-1, with TRBD1 matching over 7 bases. The CDR3 runs to 15 residues. J lost 3 bases, V lost 4 bases, and 8 bases had no gene match. Per germline, CDR1 MGHDK and CDR2 SYGVNS. Here the CDR3 DNA reads TGTGCCAGCAGTGGCACCGACAGGGTCCACACTGAAGCTTTCTTT. Translated: CASSGTDRVHTEAFF.

The CDR3 DNA is TGTGCCAGCAGCAGAGGACAGGGGGATTACGAGCAGTACTTC. This codes for CASSRGQGDYEQYF. V usage is TRBV6-5 and J usage is TRBJ2-7, with TRBD1 identical over 10 bases. The V and J ends lost 6 bases and 4 bases, in that order; junction bases with no gene match: 6. The germline gives CDR1 MNHEY, CDR2 SVGAGI. The CDR3 extends over 14 amino acids.

The chain couples TRBV7-3 to TRBJ2-1, with D maybe TRBD2 (6 bases). V gave up 5 bases and J gave up 7 bases, with 21 bases separating them. Germline CDR1 is SGHTA and CDR2 is FQGTGA. The CDR3 contains 16 residues. The CDR3 nucleotides are TGTGCCAGCAGCCCTAGTGGGAGGTCCTTTAAGAATGAGCAGTTCTTC. It yields the protein CASSPSGRSFKNEQFF.

The V call is TRBV19, the J call TRBJ1-5; D not resolved. V dropped 3 bases and J dropped 2 bases, with 8 bases sitting between them. This CDR3 has 14 residues. The germline V gene has CDR1 LNHDA and CDR2 SQIVND (reference sequence). CDR3 amino acids: CASSMNGGNQPQHF. The CDR3 DNA is TGTGCCAGTAGTATGAACGGTGGCAATCAGCCCCAGCATTTT.